These 13 T cell receptor beta chains were all obtained from the same sample, sequenced in a study of blood T cells in healthy people across ages (dated by TCRdb to the mid-2010s). Library preparation used 5' RACE. Sequencing relied on an Illumina HiSeq 2500. The second PCR ran for roughly 6 to 11 cycles and used a J-beta primer mix along with a sample-barcoded 5' primer. TCRdb ran its own pipeline on the public reads, namely fastp trimming at Q25 and MiXCR clone calling, and kept in-frame beta chains. Under each unique CDR3 protein, matching rows form one entry showing the most common genes and DNA. A total of over 1.5 million distinct CDR3 sequences appear in this sample, 49% of them only once. Of the sample, over 2% falls within the top ten clones. The sequencing input was blood. All receptors derive from a woman aged 40 to 55 in good health.

This chain links TRBV20-1 with TRBJ2-5; possibly TRBD1 or TRBD2 for D (5 bases each). V lost 3 bases and J 4 bases, leaving 24 bases between the germline ends. The CDR3 has 17 amino acids. Per germline, CDR1 DFQATT and CDR2 SNEGSKA (reference sequence). The CDR3 here is CSASGAGMRKWIETQYF. CDR3 bases: TGCAGTGCTAGCGGGGCGGGCATGAGAAAATGGATAGAGACCCAGTACTTC.

This clonotype was picked up a small number of times. The chain has TRBV6-6 and TRBJ2-5; D tentatively fits TRBD1 or TRBD2 (6 bases each). Looked up from germline, CDR1 is MNHNY and CDR2 is SVGAGI (reference sequence). This CDR3 is 17 amino acids long. The germline V and J ends were trimmed by 7 bases and 2 bases, with 23 bases remaining between them. The CDR3 loop is CASTGAARGRLQETQYF. CDR3 coding DNA: TGTGCCAGCACGGGAGCTGCCAGGGGACGGCTTCAAGAGACCCAGTACTTC.

The chain uses TRBV29-1 and TRBJ2-7; TRBD1 matches 7 bases. There are 12 residues in the CDR3. Germline V lookup: CDR1 SQVTM, CDR2 ANQGSEA. V lost 6 bases to trimming and J lost 2 bases; unmatched junction nucleotides: 4. CDR3 amino acids: CSVGTAPYEQYF. The CDR3 DNA follows: TGCAGCGTCGGGACAGCACCCTACGAGCAGTACTTC.

The chain has TRBV10-3 and TRBJ2-3; no reliable D call. The CDR3 spans 12 residues. Germline V gene lookup returns CDR1 ENHRY and CDR2 SYGVKD. V gave up 2 bases and J gave up 6 bases, with 6 bases separating them. CDR3 coding DNA: TGTGCCATCAGTGAGGGCAGGGATACGCAGTATTTT. Translated, it gives CAISEGRDTQYF.

The rearrangement uses TRBV20-1 and TRBJ2-5; D uncertain. In germline, CDR1 is DFQATT, CDR2 SNEGSKA (reference sequence). This CDR3 region has 14 residues. Between the trimmed V and J ends, which lost 6 bases and 7 bases, there was a span of 21 bases. The CDR3 bases are TGCAGTGCAGATGGCACCCCCGTGGGTGTGACCCAGTACTTC. It specifies CSADGTPVGVTQYF.

The chain carries TRBV7-9 and TRBJ2-1; 8 positions agree with TRBD2. Germline CDR1 reads SEHNR; CDR2 reads FQNEAQ (reference sequence). The CDR3 has 15 residues. The V gene end was trimmed by 8 bases and the J gene end by 7 bases; junction bases not matched to a gene: 13. This CDR3 reads CASLRNGGAGNEQFF. CDR3 nucleotides: TGTGCCAGCCTGAGAAACGGGGGGGCCGGGAATGAGCAGTTCTTC.

The chain links TRBV5-1 to TRBJ2-6; D is possibly TRBD1 (6 bases). V dropped 0 bases and J dropped 4 bases, with 11 bases sitting between them. Germline V CDR1 and CDR2: SGHRS, YFSETQ. CDR3 length equals 16 residues. The chain's CDR3 is CASSLDGGPGANVLTF. The DNA for the CDR3 is TGCGCCAGCAGCTTGGATGGGGGCCCCGGGGCCAACGTCCTGACTTTC.

This chain links TRBV21-1 with TRBJ2-7. TRBV21-1 is assigned pseudogene status. CDR3 length equals 13 residues. The CDR3 DNA reads as TGTGCCAGCAGCAAAGCGTGGAGCTACGAGCAGTACTTC. Translated: CASSKAWSYEQYF.

DNA for the CDR3: TGCAGTGCAGAGGACAGGCCTCCTGGGGCCAACGTCCTGACTTTC. Residues: CSAEDRPPGANVLTF. This sequence joins TRBV20-1 and TRBJ2-6; 7 nucleotides agree with TRBD1. The CDR3 runs to 15 residues. Unmatched junction bases numbered 7, after V lost 6 bases and J lost 2 bases. Per germline, CDR1 DFQATT and CDR2 SNEGSKA (reference sequence).

This clonotype was seen a few times. The V gene is TRBV7-2, the J gene TRBJ2-1, with 10 bases that match TRBD2. J lost 8 bases, V lost 1 base, and 5 bases had no gene match. This CDR3 region has 15 residues. Germline CDR1 reads SGHTA; CDR2 reads FQGNSA. CDR3 region: CASSLVAGGYDEQFF. The CDR3 nucleotides are TGTGCCAGCAGCTTAGTAGCGGGGGGTTACGATGAGCAGTTCTTC.

This clonotype turned up a few times. The V gene is TRBV20-1, the J gene TRBJ2-5, with TRBD2 matching 9 bases. Germline V CDR1 and CDR2: DFQATT, SNEGSKA (reference sequence). The CDR3 is made up of 16 amino acids. V was pared by 6 bases and J by 2 bases, with 13 bases of the junction left unmatched. CDR3 nucleotides: TGCAGTGCCTCCCCGACGGCTAGCGGGAAACAAGAGACCCAGTACTTC. It translates to CSASPTASGKQETQYF.

The rearrangement links TRBV6-5 to TRBJ1-5, with D hard to call. This CDR3 comprises 15 residues. CDR1 is MNHEY, CDR2 SVGAGI, per germline. V was clipped by 5 bases and J by 4 bases, with 15 bases between them. The CDR3 nucleotides read TGTGCCAGCAGTAACGGGGAGGTTGGGAATCAGCCCCAGCATTTT. It yields the protein CASSNGEVGNQPQHF.

In regard to this clonotype: At one of its ends the junction is not consistent with the germline gene, which may arise from a read error. The rearrangement joins TRBV2 to TRBJ2-1; TRBD1 matches at 10 bases. CDR1 and CDR2 from the germline V gene are SNHLY and FYNNEI. The CDR3 has 16 amino acids. CDR3 coding DNA: TGTGTCAGCAGTGGGGACAGGGGATTGTCCTACAATGAGCAGTTCTTC. Its translation is CVSSGDRGLSYNEQFF.